A single sample is the source of the 20 T cell receptor beta chains below, sequenced in a study of T cells expressing NK-cell markers. TCRdb reprocessed the 5' RACE reads, keeping one entry per CDR3 protein, no DNA. The table for this sample gives 500,000 to 700,000 distinct CDR3 sequences. The sample taken for sequencing was blood T cells: a sorted CD56 or NKG2C T cell subset, CD4+ or CD8+ T cells, or bulk PBMC T cells (not recorded which). The receptors originated from a man aged 18 to 29 in good health.

The chain carries TRBV11-2 and TRBJ2-3; TCRdb proposes TRBD2, but this gene call is untestable without DNA. Germline V gene data show CDR1 as SGHAT and CDR2 as FQNNGV. This CDR3 is built from 16 residues. This CDR3 is CASSLFGREDADTQYF.

V usage is TRBV3-1 and J usage is TRBJ2-7. CDR3 length equals 13 residues. Germline V gene data show CDR1 as LGHDT and CDR2 as YNNKEL (reference sequence). CDR3 residues: CASSQVRDLEQYF.

The V and J genes are TRBV6-2 or TRBV6-3 and TRBJ2-6; TCRdb names TRBD1, which stays unverified in the absence of DNA. Germline V CDR1 and CDR2: MNHEY, SVGEGT. The CDR3 is 18 residues long. CDR3 sequence reads: CASSQPGTGDSGANVLTF.

The V and J genes are TRBV19 and TRBJ2-4; absent DNA, TCRdb's TRBD2 call cannot be checked. CDR3 length equals 13 residues. The germline V gene encodes CDR1 LNHDA and CDR2 SQIVND (reference sequence). The CDR3 sequence is CASKTSGGNVQYF.

J is TRBJ2-1 and V is TRBV20-1; TCRdb's D call, TRBD1, is unchecked because there is no DNA. Germline lookup yields CDR1 DFQATT and CDR2 SNEGSKA (reference sequence). There are 14 residues in the CDR3. The CDR3 loop is CSARDRTGYNEQFF.

This chain links TRBV7-8 with TRBJ1-1; TCRdb proposes TRBD1, but this gene call is untestable without DNA. Germline CDR1 SGHVS, CDR2 FQNEAQ. The CDR3 loop spans 15 amino acids. CDR3: CASSHGPGGDTEAFF.

The chain combines TRBV12-3 or TRBV12-4 with TRBJ1-2. The CDR3 loop spans 17 amino acids. The CDR3 here is CASSFGRRGSVSYGYTF.

The rearrangement uses TRBV5-1 and TRBJ1-1. In germline, CDR1 is SGHRS, CDR2 YFSETQ. This CDR3 is built from 16 residues. The CDR3 is CASSLALGPEHTEAFF.

The gene calls are TRBV12-3 or TRBV12-4 and TRBJ2-1; the TRBD1 assignment by TCRdb is unverifiable without DNA. This CDR3 has 12 residues. CDR3 in amino acids: CASSPNLHGGFF.

The chain uses TRBV10-3 and TRBJ2-1; TCRdb returns TRBD2, unconfirmable since there is no DNA. The CDR3 contains 15 residues. The germline V gene has CDR1 ENHRY and CDR2 SYGVKD. The CDR3 loop reads CAISVGTSDTHEQFF.

This chain joins TRBV12-3 or TRBV12-4 and TRBJ2-3; TCRdb designates TRBD1, a call that cannot be tested without DNA. The CDR3 totals 15 residues. The CDR3 sequence is CASSKQGASTDTQYF.

This sequence joins TRBV20-1 and TRBJ2-7; TCRdb's D call of TRBD2 is untestable without DNA. Germline assignment: CDR1 DFQATT and CDR2 SNEGSKA (reference sequence). CDR3 size: 18 residues. CDR3 sequence: CSARASSGRSLYNYEQYF.

The CDR3 sequence: CASSLSSGRYNEQFF. This chain joins TRBV5-1 and TRBJ2-1; TCRdb designates TRBD2, a call that cannot be tested without DNA. CDR1 and CDR2 from the germline V gene are SGHRS and YFSETQ. The CDR3 extends over 15 amino acids.

The chain employs TRBV12-3 or TRBV12-4 and TRBJ1-5; TCRdb returns TRBD1, unconfirmable since there is no DNA. This CDR3 is built from 16 residues. CDR3 loop: CASSLPRQGRNQPQHF.

The chain employs TRBV12-3 or TRBV12-4 and TRBJ1-2; without DNA, the TCRdb call of TRBD1 cannot be checked. The CDR3 length is 15 residues. The CDR3 reads CASSWRTGNSGGYTF.

The rearrangement joins TRBV10-3 to TRBJ2-3; TCRdb reports TRBD1, a call that lacks DNA to check it against. Germline CDR1 reads ENHRY; CDR2 reads SYGVKD. The CDR3 consists of 14 residues. This chain's CDR3 is CATAGTAGTDTQYF.

The CDR3 sequence is CAGSSLLRQDDDEQFF. The chain has TRBV7-9 and TRBJ2-1; TCRdb's D call of TRBD1 is untestable without DNA. The CDR3 consists of 16 residues. Germline V gene data show CDR1 as SEHNR and CDR2 as FQNEAQ (reference sequence).

The chain employs TRBV4-3 and TRBJ2-7. Germline CDR1 and CDR2: LGHNA and YSLEER. This CDR3 is 14 amino acids long. CDR3 protein: CASSQVVGSYEQYF.

This sequence joins TRBV12-3 or TRBV12-4 and TRBJ2-5; TCRdb's D call of TRBD1 is untestable without DNA. This CDR3 comprises 14 residues. The CDR3: CASSIGGQGETQYF.

The chain's CDR3 is CASSLGLFSSGIYNEQFF. This chain joins TRBV11-2 and TRBJ2-1. The V gene's germline CDR1 is SGHAT and CDR2 FQNNGV. The CDR3 has 18 residues.